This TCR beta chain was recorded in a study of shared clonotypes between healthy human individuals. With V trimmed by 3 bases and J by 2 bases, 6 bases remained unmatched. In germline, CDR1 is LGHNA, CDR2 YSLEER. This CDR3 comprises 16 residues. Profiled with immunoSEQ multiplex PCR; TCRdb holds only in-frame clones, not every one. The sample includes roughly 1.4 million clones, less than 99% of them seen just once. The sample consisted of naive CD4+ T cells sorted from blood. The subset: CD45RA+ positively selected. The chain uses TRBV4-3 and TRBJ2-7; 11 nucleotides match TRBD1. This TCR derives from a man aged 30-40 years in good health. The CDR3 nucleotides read TGCGCCAGCAGCCAGGGGACAGGGGGGGTTACCTACGAGCAGTACTTC. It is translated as CASSQGTGGVTYEQYF.